These T cell receptor beta chains were read from a single sample in a study of cytomegalovirus exposure and HLA in healthy donors. TCRdb's table, derived via immunoSEQ multiplex PCR, lists solely in-frame clones and lacks some. The sample shows 200,000 to 250,000 clones, around 85% of them seen only once. Sequenced: PBMCs. Receptors originate from a human donor in good health. Both conserved end residues are part of each CDR3. Fields, in order: D gene, clone size, V gene, CDR3 length, J gene, CDR3 protein, CDR3 DNA. D genes are given only for firm matches. Expanded clones get a size class; other rows say once, few or many, or leave the size out.

TRBD1,.,TRBV13,14,TRBJ1-1,CASSIFGQGHEAFF,TGTGCCAGCAGCATATTCGGACAGGGCCATGAAGCTTTCTTT
.,few,TRBV30,11,TRBJ1-2,CAWGQSYGYTF,TGTGCCTGGGGACAGAGCTATGGCTACACCTTC
TRBD1,.,TRBV5-1,15,TRBJ2-1,CASSLTGGSYNEQFF,TGCGCCAGCAGCTTGACAGGGGGGTCCTACAATGAGCAGTTCTTC
.,.,TRBV11-2,15,TRBJ2-2,CASSPYYGYTGELFF,TGTGCCAGCAGCCCCTACTATGGTTACACCGGGGAGCTGTTTTTT
.,.,TRBV18,15,TRBJ1-3,CASSPTSGSGNTIYF,TGTGCCAGCTCACCAACTTCGGGCTCTGGAAACACCATATATTTT
TRBD1,.,TRBV2,14,TRBJ1-5,CASRPGQGHQPQHF,TGTGCCAGCAGACCGGGACAGGGTCATCAGCCCCAGCATTTT
.,.,TRBV2,13,TRBJ1-5,CASVADFNQPQHF,TGTGCCAGCGTGGCAGACTTCAATCAGCCCCAGCATTTT
TRBD1,.,TRBV28,15,TRBJ2-7,CASSFGQGAPYEQYF,TGTGCCAGCAGTTTCGGACAGGGGGCGCCCTACGAGCAGTACTTC
.,.,TRBV19,12,TRBJ2-3,CASATGTDTQYF,TGTGCCAGTGCGACAGGCACAGATACGCAGTATTTT
.,.,TRBV18,16,TRBJ2-5,CASSPPRDTFQETQYF,TGTGCCAGCTCACCACCCCGGGACACCTTCCAAGAGACCCAGTACTTC
.,few,TRBV15,14,TRBJ2-5,CATSRDNRKETQYF,TGTGCCACCAGCAGAGATAACAGGAAAGAGACCCAGTACTTC
.,.,TRBV28,15,TRBJ1-4,CASSPRPGENEKLFF,TGTGCCAGCAGTCCTCGCCCTGGAGAGAATGAAAAACTGTTTTTT
TRBD1,.,TRBV5-1,14,TRBJ2-4,CASSLGQDKNIQYF,TGCGCCAGCAGCCTGGGACAGGATAAAAACATTCAGTACTTC
TRBD2,.,TRBV5-1,18,TRBJ2-6,CASSLESGRGSGANVLTF,TGCGCCAGCAGCTTGGAAAGCGGGAGGGGGTCTGGGGCCAACGTCCTGACTTTC
.,.,TRBV28,15,TRBJ1-5,CASSFRGRGNQPQHF,TGTGCCAGCAGTTTTCGAGGCCGGGGCAATCAGCCCCAGCATTTT
.,.,TRBV27,16,TRBJ2-2,CASSLNWQGRTGELFF,TGTGCCAGCAGTTTAAATTGGCAGGGTCGCACCGGGGAGCTGTTTTTT
TRBD2,.,TRBV5-1,14,TRBJ2-7,CASRDSGVSYEQYF,TGCGCCAGCAGGGATAGCGGGGTATCCTACGAGCAGTACTTC
TRBD1,.,TRBV5-4,15,TRBJ1-2,CASSPRTGDPYGYTF,TGTGCCAGCAGCCCACGGACAGGGGACCCCTATGGCTACACCTTC
TRBD2,.,TRBV6-5,16,TRBJ2-7,CASSYSLAGGPHEQYF,TGTGCCAGCAGTTACTCCTTGGCGGGAGGGCCTCACGAGCAGTACTTC
TRBD2,.,TRBV10-3,16,TRBJ2-7,CAISAVSSGKYYEQYF,TGTGCCATCAGTGCCGTGTCCAGCGGGAAGTACTACGAGCAGTACTTC